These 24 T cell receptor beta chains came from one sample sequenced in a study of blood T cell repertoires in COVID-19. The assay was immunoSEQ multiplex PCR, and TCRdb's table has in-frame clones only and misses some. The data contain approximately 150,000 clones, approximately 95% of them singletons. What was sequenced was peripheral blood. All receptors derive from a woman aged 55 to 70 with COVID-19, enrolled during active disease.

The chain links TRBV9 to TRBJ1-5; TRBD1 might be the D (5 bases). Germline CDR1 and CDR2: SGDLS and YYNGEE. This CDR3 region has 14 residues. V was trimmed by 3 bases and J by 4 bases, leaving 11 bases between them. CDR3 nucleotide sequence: TGTGCCAGCAGCGCCGGACGGGGGAATCAGCCCCAGCATTTT. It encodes CASSAGRGNQPQHF.

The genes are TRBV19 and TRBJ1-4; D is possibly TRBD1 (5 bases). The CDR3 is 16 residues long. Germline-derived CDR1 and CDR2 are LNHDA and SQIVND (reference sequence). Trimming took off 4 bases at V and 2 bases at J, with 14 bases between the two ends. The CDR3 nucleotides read TGTGCCAGTAGTAGCCCGGGCCGGGGGACTAATGAAAAACTGTTTTTT. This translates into CASSSPGRGTNEKLFF.

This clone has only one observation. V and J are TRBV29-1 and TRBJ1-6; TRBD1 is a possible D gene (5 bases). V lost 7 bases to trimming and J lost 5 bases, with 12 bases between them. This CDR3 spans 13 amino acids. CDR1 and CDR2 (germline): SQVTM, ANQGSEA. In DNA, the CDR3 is TGCAGCGCTCGATGGGGGGATAATTCACCCCTCCACTTT. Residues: CSARWGDNSPLHF.

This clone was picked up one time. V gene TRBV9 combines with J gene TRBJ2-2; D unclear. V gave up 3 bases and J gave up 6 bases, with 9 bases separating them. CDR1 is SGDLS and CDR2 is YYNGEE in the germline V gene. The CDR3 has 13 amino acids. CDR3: CASSATLAGELFF. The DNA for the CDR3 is TGTGCCAGCAGCGCCACCCTAGCCGGGGAGCTGTTTTTT.

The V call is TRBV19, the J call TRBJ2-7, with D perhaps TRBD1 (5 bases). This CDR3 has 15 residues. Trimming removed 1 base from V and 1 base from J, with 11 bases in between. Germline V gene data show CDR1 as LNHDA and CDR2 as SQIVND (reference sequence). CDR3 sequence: CASSIVKGFSYEQYF. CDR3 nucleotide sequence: TGTGCCAGTAGTATAGTGAAGGGGTTTTCCTACGAGCAGTACTTC.

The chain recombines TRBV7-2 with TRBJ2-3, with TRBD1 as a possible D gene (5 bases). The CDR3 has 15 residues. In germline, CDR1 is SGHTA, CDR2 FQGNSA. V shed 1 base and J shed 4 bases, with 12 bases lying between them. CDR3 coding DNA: TGTGCCAGCAGCTTAGGTTCGACAGCTCCAGATACGCAGTATTTT. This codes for CASSLGSTAPDTQYF.

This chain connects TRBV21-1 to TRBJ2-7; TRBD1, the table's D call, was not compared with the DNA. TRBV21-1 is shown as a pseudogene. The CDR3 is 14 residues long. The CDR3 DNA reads TGTGCCAGCAAGCAAAGGGACACTGTCTACGAGCAGTACTTC. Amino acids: CASKQRDTVYEQYF.

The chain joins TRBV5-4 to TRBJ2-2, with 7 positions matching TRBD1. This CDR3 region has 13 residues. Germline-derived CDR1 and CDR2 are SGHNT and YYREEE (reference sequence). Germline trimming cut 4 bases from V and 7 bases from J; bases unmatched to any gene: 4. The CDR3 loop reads CASSPTGIGELFF. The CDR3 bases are TGTGCCAGCAGCCCGACAGGGATCGGGGAGCTGTTTTTT.

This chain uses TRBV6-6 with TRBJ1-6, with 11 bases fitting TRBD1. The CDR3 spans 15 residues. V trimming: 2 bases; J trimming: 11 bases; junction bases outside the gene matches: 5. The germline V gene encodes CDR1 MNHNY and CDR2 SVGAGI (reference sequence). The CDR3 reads CASSYPRDRGTPLHF. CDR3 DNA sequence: TGTGCCAGCAGTTACCCCCGGGACAGGGGGACACCCCTCCACTTT.

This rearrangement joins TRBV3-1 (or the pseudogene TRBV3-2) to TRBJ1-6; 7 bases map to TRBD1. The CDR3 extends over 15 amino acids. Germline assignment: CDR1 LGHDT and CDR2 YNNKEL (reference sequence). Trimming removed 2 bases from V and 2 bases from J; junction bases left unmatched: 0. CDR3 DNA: TGTGCCAGCAGCCAACAGGGGGCCTATAATTCACCCCTCCACTTT. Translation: CASSQQGAYNSPLHF.

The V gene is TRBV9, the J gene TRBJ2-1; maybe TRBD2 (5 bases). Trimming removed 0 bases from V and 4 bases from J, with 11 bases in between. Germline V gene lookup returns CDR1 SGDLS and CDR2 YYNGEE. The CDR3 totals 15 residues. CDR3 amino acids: CASSVDHPGYNEQFF. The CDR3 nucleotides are TGTGCCAGCAGCGTAGATCACCCGGGGTACAATGAGCAGTTCTTC.

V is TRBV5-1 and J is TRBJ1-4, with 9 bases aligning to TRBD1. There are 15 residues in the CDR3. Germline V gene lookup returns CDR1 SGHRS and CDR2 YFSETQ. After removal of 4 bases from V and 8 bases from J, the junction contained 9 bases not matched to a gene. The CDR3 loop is CASSRDRALGEKLFF. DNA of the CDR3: TGCGCCAGCAGCAGGGACAGGGCCTTGGGGGAAAAACTGTTTTTT.

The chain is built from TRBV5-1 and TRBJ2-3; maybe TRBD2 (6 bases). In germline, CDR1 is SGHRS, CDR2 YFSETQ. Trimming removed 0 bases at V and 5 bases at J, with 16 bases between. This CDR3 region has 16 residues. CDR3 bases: TGCGCCAGCAGCTTGGCCGGGAGAAACACGGGAGATACGCAGTATTTT. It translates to CASSLAGRNTGDTQYF.

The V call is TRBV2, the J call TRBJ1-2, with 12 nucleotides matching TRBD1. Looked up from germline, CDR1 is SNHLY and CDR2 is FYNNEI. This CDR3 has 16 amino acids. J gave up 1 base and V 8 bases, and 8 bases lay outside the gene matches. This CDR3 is CASRKGQGASNYGYTF. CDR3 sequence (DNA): TGTGCCAGCCGTAAGGGACAGGGGGCGAGTAACTATGGCTACACCTTC.

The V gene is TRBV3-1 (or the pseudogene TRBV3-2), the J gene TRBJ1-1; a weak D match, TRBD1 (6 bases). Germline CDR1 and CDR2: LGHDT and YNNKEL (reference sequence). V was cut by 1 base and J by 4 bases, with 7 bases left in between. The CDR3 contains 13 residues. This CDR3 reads CASSQGQVTEAFF. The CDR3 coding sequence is TGTGCCAGCAGCCAAGGACAGGTCACTGAAGCTTTCTTT.

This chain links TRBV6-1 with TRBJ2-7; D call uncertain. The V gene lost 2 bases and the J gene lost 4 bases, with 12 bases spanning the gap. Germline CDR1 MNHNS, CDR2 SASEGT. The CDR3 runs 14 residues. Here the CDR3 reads CASSELGTVYEQYF. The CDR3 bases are TGTGCCAGCAGTGAATTGGGTACAGTTTACGAGCAGTACTTC.

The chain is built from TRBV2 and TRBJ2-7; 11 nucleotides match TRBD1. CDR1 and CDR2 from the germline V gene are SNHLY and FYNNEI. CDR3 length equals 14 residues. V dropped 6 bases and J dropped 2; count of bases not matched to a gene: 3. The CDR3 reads CASRGTGGPYEQYF. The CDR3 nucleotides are TGTGCCAGCAGGGGGACAGGGGGACCCTACGAGCAGTACTTC.

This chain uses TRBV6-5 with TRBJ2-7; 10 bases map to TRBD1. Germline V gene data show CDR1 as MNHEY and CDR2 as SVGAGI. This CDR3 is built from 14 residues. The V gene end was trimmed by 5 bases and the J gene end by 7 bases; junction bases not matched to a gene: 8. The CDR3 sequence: CASSKRTGGDEQYF. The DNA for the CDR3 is TGTGCCAGCAGTAAACGGACAGGGGGAGATGAGCAGTACTTC.

CDR3 coding DNA: TGTGCCAGCCGGGCCTACAGGGTCGATACCAATCAGCCCCAGCATTTT. This gives the protein CASRAYRVDTNQPQHF. The chain has TRBV19 and TRBJ1-5; D is perhaps TRBD1 (6 bases). The ends were cut back, 9 bases at V and 3 bases at J, with 21 bases in the middle. Germline V gives CDR1 LNHDA, CDR2 SQIVND (reference sequence). The CDR3 is 16 residues long. Looking up the rest from reference TRBV19 and TRBJ1-5 gives the full variable domain: DGGITQSPKYLFRKEGQNVTLSCEQNLNHDAMYWYRQDPGQGLRLIYYSQIVNDFQKGDIAEGYSVSREKKESFPLTVTSAQKNPTAFYLCASRAYRVDTNQPQHFGDGTRLSIL.

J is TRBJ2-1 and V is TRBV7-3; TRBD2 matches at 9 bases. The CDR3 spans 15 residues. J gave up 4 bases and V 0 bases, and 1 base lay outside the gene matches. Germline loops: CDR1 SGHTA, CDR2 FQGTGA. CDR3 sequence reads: CASSLTSGGYNEQFF. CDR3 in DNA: TGTGCCAGCAGCTTAACTAGCGGGGGATACAATGAGCAGTTCTTC.

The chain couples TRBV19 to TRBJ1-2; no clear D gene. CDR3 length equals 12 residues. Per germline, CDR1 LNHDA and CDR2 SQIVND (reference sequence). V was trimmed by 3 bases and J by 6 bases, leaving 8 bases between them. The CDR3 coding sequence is TGTGCCAGTAGTATGATGGGAGATGGCTACACCTTC. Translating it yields CASSMMGDGYTF.

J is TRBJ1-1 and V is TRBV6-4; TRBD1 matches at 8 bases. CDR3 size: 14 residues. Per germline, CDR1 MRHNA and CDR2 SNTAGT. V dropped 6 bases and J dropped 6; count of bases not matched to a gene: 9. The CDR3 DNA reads TGTGCCAGCAGCGTGGACAGGGAGGGCTCTGAAGCTTTCTTT. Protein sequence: CASSVDREGSEAFF.

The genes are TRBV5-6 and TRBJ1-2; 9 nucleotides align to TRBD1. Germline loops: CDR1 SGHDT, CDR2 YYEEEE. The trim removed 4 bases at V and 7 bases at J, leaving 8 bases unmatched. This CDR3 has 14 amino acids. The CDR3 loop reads CASSDADRGFGYTF. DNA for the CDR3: TGTGCCAGCAGCGACGCGGACAGGGGTTTTGGCTACACCTTC.

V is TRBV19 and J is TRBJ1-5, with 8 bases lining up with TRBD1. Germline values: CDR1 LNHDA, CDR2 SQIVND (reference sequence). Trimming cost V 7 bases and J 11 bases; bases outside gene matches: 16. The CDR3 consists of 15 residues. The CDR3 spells CASTQGRGPLRTQHF. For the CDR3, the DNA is TGTGCCAGTACCCAGGGCAGGGGGCCTCTTCGGACCCAGCATTTT. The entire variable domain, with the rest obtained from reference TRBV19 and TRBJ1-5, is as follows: DGGITQSPKYLFRKEGQNVTLSCEQNLNHDAMYWYRQDPGQGLRLIYYSQIVNDFQKGDIAEGYSVSREKKESFPLTVTSAQKNPTAFYLCASTQGRGPLRTQHFGDGTRLSIL.